Listed below are T cell receptor beta chains from one sample, sequenced in a study of T cells in localized non-small cell lung cancer. Sequenced by immunoSEQ multiplex PCR; TCRdb stores in-frame clones only, minus some. Of tens of thousands of clones listed, approximately 88% are singletons. The sequencing used peripheral blood, collected before any cancer treatment. The receptors come from a man between 40 and 70 years old with stage I squamous cell lung carcinoma. CDR3s include the opening cysteine and the closing phenylalanine or tryptophan. The D gene is left open where the match is weak. The size entry is marked missing in some rows and otherwise reads once, few, many or a size class.

D,size,J,V,CDR3,DNA
NA,once,TRBJ2-2,TRBV2,CASSGRRGYTGELFF,TGTGCCAGCAGTGGTCGGAGGGGATACACCGGGGAGCTGTTTTTT
NA,NA,TRBJ2-6,TRBV11-2,CASSSLAGTGLNVLTF,TGTGCCAGCAGCTCCCTAGCAGGGACTGGGTTGAACGTCCTGACTTTC
TRBD1,NA,TRBJ1-5,TRBV6-5,CASSYSRGQGQPQHF,TGTGCCAGCAGTTACTCGAGGGGACAGGGGCAGCCCCAGCATTTT
TRBD2,NA,TRBJ2-5,TRBV18,CASSSGTSQTQYF,TGTGCCAGCTCATCCGGGACTAGCCAGACCCAGTACTTC
NA,NA,TRBJ1-2,TRBV5-1,CASSRSQGTTNYGYTF,TGCGCCAGCAGCCGATCTCAGGGGACAACTAACTATGGCTACACCTTC
TRBD2,NA,TRBJ2-3,TRBV4-3,CASSPVAGGSTDTQYF,TGCGCCAGCAGCCCCGTAGCGGGGGGAAGCACAGATACGCAGTATTTT
TRBD1,NA,TRBJ2-2,TRBV4-2,CASSLRDSQNTGELFF,TGTGCCAGCAGCCTTCGGGACAGCCAAAACACCGGGGAGCTGTTTTTT
TRBD2,NA,TRBJ2-1,TRBV18,CASSPQRSGGEQFF,TGTGCCAGCTCACCACAGAGGAGCGGGGGGGAGCAGTTCTTC
NA,few,TRBJ1-3,TRBV30,CAWSAYLTLGNTIYF,TGTGCCTGGAGTGCATATTTAACTCTCGGGAACACCATATATTTT
NA,once,TRBJ1-1,TRBV13,CASSFKMTARVTEAFF,TGTGCCAGCAGCTTCAAGATGACAGCTCGGGTTACTGAAGCTTTCTTT
TRBD1,NA,TRBJ1-1,TRBV5-8,CASSKRDRGWNTEAFF,TGTGCCAGCAGCAAAAGGGACAGGGGGTGGAACACTGAAGCTTTCTTT
NA,NA,TRBJ1-2,TRBV10-3,CAISDGVDYGYTF,TGTGCCATCAGTGATGGTGTGGACTATGGCTACACCTTC
NA,NA,TRBJ2-5,TRBV7-3,CASSHPGETQYF,TGTGCCAGCAGCCACCCGGGAGAGACCCAGTACTTC
NA,NA,TRBJ2-2,TRBV4-3,CASSPLFRVGDTGELFF,TGCGCCAGCAGCCCGCTGTTTCGGGTAGGGGACACCGGGGAGCTGTTTTTT
NA,NA,TRBJ1-2,TRBV4-3,CASSQQLGVNDGYTF,TGCGCCAGCAGCCAACAACTTGGCGTGAACGATGGCTACACCTTC
NA,NA,TRBJ1-1,TRBV2,CASSLTREAFF,TGTGCCAGCAGTCTTACACGGGAGGCTTTCTTT
NA,NA,TRBJ2-1,TRBV19,CAISASGGILNEQFF,TGTGCCATAAGTGCTTCAGGGGGGATCCTCAATGAGCAGTTCTTC
NA,NA,TRBJ2-7,TRBV7-8,CASSSSFLQTDF,TGTGCCAGCAGCTCCAGTTTTCTCCAGACTGACTTC
TRBD1,NA,TRBJ1-1,TRBV4-1,CASSQERTGFSWTEAFF,TGCGCCAGCAGCCAAGAGCGGACAGGGTTCTCGTGGACTGAAGCTTTCTTT
TRBD1,NA,TRBJ1-2,TRBV29-1,CSVEDRARNYGYTF,TGCAGCGTAGAGGACAGGGCTCGCAACTATGGCTACACCTTC
NA,NA,TRBJ2-7,TRBV6-6,CASSYGAHSYEQYF,TGTGCCAGCAGTTACGGCGCGCACTCCTACGAGCAGTACTTC
NA,NA,TRBJ2-3,TRBV11-2,CASSPRAWGTDTQYF,TGTGCCAGCAGCCCCAGGGCGTGGGGCACAGATACGCAGTATTTT
TRBD1,NA,TRBJ2-1,TRBV5-4,CASSFRDRGQFF,TGTGCCAGCAGCTTCCGGGACAGGGGGCAGTTCTTC
TRBD2,few,TRBJ2-7,TRBV5-4,CASSQSGGNSYEQYF,TGTGCCAGCAGCCAGAGCGGGGGGAACTCCTACGAGCAGTACTTC
NA,NA,TRBJ2-3,TRBV30,CAWSVQTTFTDTQYF,TGTGCCTGGAGTGTACAGACGACATTCACAGATACGCAGTATTTT
NA,NA,TRBJ1-1,TRBV5-1,CASSFQENTEAFF,TGCGCCAGCAGCTTCCAGGAGAACACTGAAGCTTTCTTT
NA,NA,TRBJ2-7,TRBV7-2,CASSLAGSLMHEQYF,TGTGCCAGCAGCTTAGCCGGCAGTTTAATGCACGAGCAGTACTTC
NA,NA,TRBJ1-2,TRBV4-3,CASGAGLFDYGYTF,TGCGCCAGCGGGGCGGGACTATTTGACTATGGCTACACCTTC
NA,NA,TRBJ2-3,TRBV18,CASSPPAGATDTQYF,TGTGCCAGCTCACCACCAGCAGGGGCCACAGATACGCAGTATTTT
NA,NA,TRBJ2-5,TRBV15,CATSGSRVRVQETQYF,TGTGCCACCAGCGGATCCAGGGTGAGGGTTCAAGAGACCCAGTACTTC
TRBD1,NA,TRBJ1-3,TRBV6-6,CASSPDRGSRNTIYF,TGTGCCAGCAGCCCGGACAGGGGAAGTAGAAACACCATATATTTT
NA,NA,TRBJ1-5,TRBV20-1,CSASAAQPQHF,TGCAGTGCTTCTGCGGCCCAGCCCCAGCATTTT
NA,NA,TRBJ2-2,TRBV27,CASSFGHEASGELFF,TGTGCCAGCAGTTTCGGTCATGAAGCTAGCGGGGAGCTGTTTTTT
TRBD1,NA,TRBJ1-1,TRBV6-1,CASSGLQGAGEAFF,TGTGCCAGCAGTGGCTTACAGGGGGCTGGTGAAGCTTTCTTT
NA,NA,TRBJ1-4,TRBV5-1,CASSLSTYEKLFF,TGCGCCAGCAGCTTAAGTACTTATGAAAAACTGTTTTTT
NA,NA,TRBJ1-1,TRBV19,CASSILERGAEAFF,TGTGCCAGTAGTATTCTGGAGCGGGGGGCCGAAGCTTTCTTT
NA,NA,TRBJ2-2,TRBV21-1,CASRPPPRDRGLNGELFF,TGTGCCAGCAGACCTCCCCCCCGGGACAGGGGGCTGAACGGGGAGCTGTTTTTT
TRBD1,NA,TRBJ1-4,TRBV2,CAGTGSATNEKLFF,TGTGCCGGGACAGGGTCCGCAACTAATGAAAAACTGTTTTTT
NA,NA,TRBJ1-6,TRBV4-1,CASSQDGRDSPLHF,TGCGCCAGCAGCCAAGATGGGAGGGATTCACCCCTCCACTTT
NA,NA,TRBJ1-5,TRBV19,CASTMGSYNQPQHF,TGTGCCAGTACCATGGGCAGTTACAATCAGCCCCAGCATTTT
TRBD2,NA,TRBJ2-5,TRBV5-4,CASSLAGTRRETQYF,TGTGCCAGCAGCTTGGCCGGGACTAGGCGAGAGACCCAGTACTTC
NA,NA,TRBJ1-1,TRBV18,CASSRGADTEAFF,TGTGCCAGCTCACGGGGGGCGGACACTGAAGCTTTCTTT
NA,NA,TRBJ2-1,TRBV25-1,CASSELISVEGAYNEQFF,TGTGCCAGCAGTGAATTGATTTCAGTGGAGGGGGCTTACAATGAGCAGTTCTTC
NA,NA,TRBJ1-5,TRBV6-6,CASSLSDSLKPQHF,TGTGCCAGCAGTTTAAGCGACAGCCTAAAGCCCCAGCATTTT
TRBD1,NA,TRBJ1-5,TRBV6-6,CASSYTRQGQHQPQHF,TGTGCCAGCAGTTACACCAGACAGGGCCAGCATCAGCCCCAGCATTTT
TRBD1,NA,TRBJ2-5,TRBV9,CASSVGDRGQETQYF,TGTGCCAGCAGCGTAGGGGACAGGGGGCAAGAGACCCAGTACTTC
NA,NA,TRBJ2-7,TRBV18,CASSPSGLRGVYEQYF,TGTGCCAGCTCACCTTCGGGTTTGAGGGGGGTCTACGAGCAGTACTTC
NA,NA,TRBJ1-2,TRBV9,CASKGGDYGYTF,TGTGCCAGCAAGGGGGGCGACTATGGCTACACCTTC
NA,once,TRBJ2-1,TRBV11-3,CASSPKVANEQFF,TGTGCCAGCAGCCCCAAAGTGGCCAATGAGCAGTTCTTC
TRBD1,NA,TRBJ1-1,TRBV5-4,CASSPQGGVPEAFF,TGTGCCAGCAGCCCACAGGGGGGGGTCCCTGAAGCTTTCTTT
TRBD1,NA,TRBJ1-1,TRBV5-1,CASSGQGMNTEAFF,TGCGCCAGCTCCGGACAGGGCATGAACACTGAAGCTTTCTTT